This TCR beta chain originates from a study of cytomegalovirus exposure and HLA in healthy donors. General study points: Most TCR sequences were uncommon, yet certain public TCRs appeared in many donors. According to a subsequent analysis, TCR clusters from the first cohort were inclined to appear together in the 120 or so validation repertoires.

Among the 90 to 150 subjects of the validation cohort, separate from the roughly 670-subject first cohort, were the donors. This clone was recorded once. Its target is not known. The trim removed 6 bases at V and 6 bases at J, leaving 14 bases unmatched. This CDR3 spans 16 amino acids. The germline CDR1 and CDR2 sequences are SNHLY and FYNNEI. Method: immunoSEQ multiplex PCR; TCRdb's copy keeps in-frame clones and lacks some. The repertoire holds 200,000 to 250,000 clones, over 80% seen once, with over 13% in the top ten. The TCR sequence derives from a woman in her 30s in good health and CMV-seropositive. V is TRBV2 and J is TRBJ2-1; 7 nucleotides align to TRBD2. Sample: PBMCs. The CDR3 sequence: CASRAGLGTISNEQFF. DNA of the CDR3: TGTGCCAGCAGAGCGGGTCTCGGGACTATCAGCAATGAGCAGTTCTTC.